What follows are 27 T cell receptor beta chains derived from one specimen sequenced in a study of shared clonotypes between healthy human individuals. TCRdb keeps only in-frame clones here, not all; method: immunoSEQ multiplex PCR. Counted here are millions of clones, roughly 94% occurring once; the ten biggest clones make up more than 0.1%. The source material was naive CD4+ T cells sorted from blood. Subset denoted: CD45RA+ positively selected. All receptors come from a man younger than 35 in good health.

CDR3 loop: CASSLTGLAGDSYNEQFF. The CDR3 nucleotides are TGCGCCAGCAGCTTGACCGGACTAGCGGGAGACTCCTACAATGAGCAGTTCTTC. The chain couples TRBV5-1 to TRBJ2-1; 13 positions match TRBD2. The germline CDR1 and CDR2 sequences are SGHRS and YFSETQ. J gave up 0 bases and V 1 base, and 4 bases lay outside the gene matches. The CDR3 length is 18 residues.

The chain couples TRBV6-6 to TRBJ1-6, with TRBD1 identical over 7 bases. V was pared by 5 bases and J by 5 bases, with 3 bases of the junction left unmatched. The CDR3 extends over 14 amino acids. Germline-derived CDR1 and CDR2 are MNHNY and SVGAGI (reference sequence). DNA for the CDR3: TGTGCCAGCAGTGGGACAGCTAATAATTCACCCCTCCACTTT. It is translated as CASSGTANNSPLHF.

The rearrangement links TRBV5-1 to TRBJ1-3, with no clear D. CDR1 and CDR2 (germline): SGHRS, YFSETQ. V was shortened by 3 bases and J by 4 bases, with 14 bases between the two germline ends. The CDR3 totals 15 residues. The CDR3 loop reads CASSWGPEAGNTIYF. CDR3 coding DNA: TGCGCCAGCAGCTGGGGTCCCGAAGCCGGAAACACCATATATTTT.

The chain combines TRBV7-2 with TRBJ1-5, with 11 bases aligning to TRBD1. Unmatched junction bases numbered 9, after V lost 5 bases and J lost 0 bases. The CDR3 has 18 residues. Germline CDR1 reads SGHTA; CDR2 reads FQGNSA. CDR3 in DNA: TGTGCCAGCAGCCGGTGGACAGGGGGCCGTTATAGCAATCAGCCCCAGCATTTT. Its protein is CASSRWTGGRYSNQPQHF.

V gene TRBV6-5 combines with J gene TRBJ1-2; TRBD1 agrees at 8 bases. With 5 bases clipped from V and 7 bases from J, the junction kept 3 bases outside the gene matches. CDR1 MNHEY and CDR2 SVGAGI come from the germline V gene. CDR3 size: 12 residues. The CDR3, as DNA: TGTGCCAGCAGTCCAGGGGGCTCTGGCTACACCTTC. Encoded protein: CASSPGGSGYTF.

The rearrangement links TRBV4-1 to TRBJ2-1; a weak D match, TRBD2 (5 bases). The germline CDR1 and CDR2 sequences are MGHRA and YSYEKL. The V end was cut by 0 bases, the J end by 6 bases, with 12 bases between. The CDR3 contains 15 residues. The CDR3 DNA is TGCGCCAGCAGCCAAGAAGGCTCCCGGGGCAATGAGCAGTTCTTC. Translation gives CASSQEGSRGNEQFF.

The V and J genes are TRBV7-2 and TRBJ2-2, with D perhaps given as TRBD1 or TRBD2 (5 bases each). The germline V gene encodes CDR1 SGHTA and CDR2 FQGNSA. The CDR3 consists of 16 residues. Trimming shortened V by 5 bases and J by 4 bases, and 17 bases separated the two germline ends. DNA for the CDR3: TGTGCCAGCAGCGACGACCGGGCAGGGACCACCGGGGAGCTGTTTTTT. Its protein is CASSDDRAGTTGELFF.

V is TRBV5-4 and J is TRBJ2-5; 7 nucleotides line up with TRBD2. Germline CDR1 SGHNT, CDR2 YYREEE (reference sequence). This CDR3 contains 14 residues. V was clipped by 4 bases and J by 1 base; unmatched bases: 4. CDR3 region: CASSPGLFQETQYF. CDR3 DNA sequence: TGTGCCAGCAGCCCGGGACTATTCCAAGAGACCCAGTACTTC. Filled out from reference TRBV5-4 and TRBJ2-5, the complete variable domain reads ETGVTQSPTHLIKTRGQQVTLRCSSQSGHNTVSWYQQALGQGPQFIFQYYREEENGRGNFPPRFSGLQFPNYSSELNVNALELDDSALYLCASSPGLFQETQYFGPGTRLLVL.

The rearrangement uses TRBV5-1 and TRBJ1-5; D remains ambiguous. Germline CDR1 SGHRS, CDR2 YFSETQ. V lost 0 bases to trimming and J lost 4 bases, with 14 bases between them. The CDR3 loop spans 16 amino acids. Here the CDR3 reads CASSLASSPSNQPQHF. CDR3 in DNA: TGCGCCAGCAGCTTGGCCTCATCACCTTCGAATCAGCCCCAGCATTTT.

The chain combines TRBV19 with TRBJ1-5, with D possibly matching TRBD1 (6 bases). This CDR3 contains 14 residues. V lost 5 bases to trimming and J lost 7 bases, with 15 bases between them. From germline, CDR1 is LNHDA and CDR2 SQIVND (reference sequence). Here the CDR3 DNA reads TGTGCCAGTAGTCCAGAGGGGGGGGGACAGCCCCAGCATTTT. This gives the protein CASSPEGGGQPQHF.

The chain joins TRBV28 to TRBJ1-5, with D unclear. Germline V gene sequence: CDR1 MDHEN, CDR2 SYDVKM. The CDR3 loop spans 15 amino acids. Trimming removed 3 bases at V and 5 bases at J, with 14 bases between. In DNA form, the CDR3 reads TGTGCCAGCAGTTTGGGCAGGCGGCCCCATCAGCCCCAGCATTTT. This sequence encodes CASSLGRRPHQPQHF.

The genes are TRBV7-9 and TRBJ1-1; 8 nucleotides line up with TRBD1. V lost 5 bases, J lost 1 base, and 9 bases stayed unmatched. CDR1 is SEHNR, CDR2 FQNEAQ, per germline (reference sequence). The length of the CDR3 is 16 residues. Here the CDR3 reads CASSRLLDRANTEAFF. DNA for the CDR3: TGTGCCAGCAGCCGATTACTGGACAGGGCGAACACTGAAGCTTTCTTT.

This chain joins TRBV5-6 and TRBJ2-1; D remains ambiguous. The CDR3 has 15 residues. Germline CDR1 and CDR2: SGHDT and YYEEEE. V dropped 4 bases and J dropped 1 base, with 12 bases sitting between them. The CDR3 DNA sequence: TGTGCCAGCAGCCGAATGGTTGCTTCCTACAATGAGCAGTTCTTC. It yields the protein CASSRMVASYNEQFF.

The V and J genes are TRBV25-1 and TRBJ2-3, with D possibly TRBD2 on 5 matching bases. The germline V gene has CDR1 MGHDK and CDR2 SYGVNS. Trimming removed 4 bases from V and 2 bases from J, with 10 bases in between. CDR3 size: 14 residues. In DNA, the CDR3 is TGTGCCAGCAGTGGAGCTAGCTACACAGATACGCAGTATTTT. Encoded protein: CASSGASYTDTQYF. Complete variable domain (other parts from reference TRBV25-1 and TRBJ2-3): EADIYQTPRYLVIGTGKKITLECSQTMGHDKMYWYQQDPGMELHLIHYSYGVNSTEKGDLSSESTVSRIRTEHFPLTLESARPSHTSQYLCASSGASYTDTQYFGPGTRLTVL.

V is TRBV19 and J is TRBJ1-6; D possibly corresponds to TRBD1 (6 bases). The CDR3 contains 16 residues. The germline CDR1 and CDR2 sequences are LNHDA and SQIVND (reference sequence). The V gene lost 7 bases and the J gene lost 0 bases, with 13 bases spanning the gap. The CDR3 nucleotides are TGTGCCAGTAATGGGGACATCTCCTCCTATAATTCACCCCTCCACTTT. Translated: CASNGDISSYNSPLHF. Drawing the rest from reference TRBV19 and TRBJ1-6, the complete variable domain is DGGITQSPKYLFRKEGQNVTLSCEQNLNHDAMYWYRQDPGQGLRLIYYSQIVNDFQKGDIAEGYSVSREKKESFPLTVTSAQKNPTAFYLCASNGDISSYNSPLHFGNGTRLTVT.

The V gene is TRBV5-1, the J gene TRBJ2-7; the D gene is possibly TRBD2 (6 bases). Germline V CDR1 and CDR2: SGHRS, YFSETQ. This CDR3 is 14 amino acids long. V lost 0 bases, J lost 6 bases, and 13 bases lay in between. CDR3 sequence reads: CASSLVRDSPEQYF. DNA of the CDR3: TGCGCCAGCAGCTTGGTCAGGGACTCACCCGAGCAGTACTTC.

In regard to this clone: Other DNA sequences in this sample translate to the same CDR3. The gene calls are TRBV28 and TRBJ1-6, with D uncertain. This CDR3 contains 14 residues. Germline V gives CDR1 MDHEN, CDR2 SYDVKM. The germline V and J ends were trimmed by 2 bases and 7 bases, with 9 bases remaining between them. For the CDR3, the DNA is TGTGCCAGCAGTTTAGGCCAGCCAAATTCACCCCTCCACTTT. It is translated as CASSLGQPNSPLHF.

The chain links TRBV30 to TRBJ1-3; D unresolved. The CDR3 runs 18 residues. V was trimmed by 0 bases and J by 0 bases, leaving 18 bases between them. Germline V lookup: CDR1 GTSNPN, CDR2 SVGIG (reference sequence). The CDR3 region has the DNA TGTGCCTGGAGTGTAGGTCTTGTGCCTCAAGTCTCTGGAAACACCATATATTTT. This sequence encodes CAWSVGLVPQVSGNTIYF.

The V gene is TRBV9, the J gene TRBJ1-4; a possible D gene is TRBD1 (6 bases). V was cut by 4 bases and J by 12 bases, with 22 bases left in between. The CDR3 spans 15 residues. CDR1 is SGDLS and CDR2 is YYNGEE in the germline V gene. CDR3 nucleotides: TGTGCCAGCAGCCTCAATTCGCGGGGGCCTGGGGAACTGTTTTTT. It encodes CASSLNSRGPGELFF.

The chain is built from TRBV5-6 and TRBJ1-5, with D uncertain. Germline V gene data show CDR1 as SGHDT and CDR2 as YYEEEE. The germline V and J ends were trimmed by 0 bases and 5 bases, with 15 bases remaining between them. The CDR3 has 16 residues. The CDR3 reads CASSLGPNSPYQPQHF. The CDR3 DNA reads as TGTGCCAGCAGCTTGGGTCCGAACAGCCCTTATCAGCCCCAGCATTTT.

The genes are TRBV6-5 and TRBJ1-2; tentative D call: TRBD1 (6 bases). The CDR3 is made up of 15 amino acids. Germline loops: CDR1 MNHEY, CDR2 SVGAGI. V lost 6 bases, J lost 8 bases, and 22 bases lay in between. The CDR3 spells CASSQRTVGGFGYTF. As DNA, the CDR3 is TGTGCCAGCAGCCAGAGGACAGTAGGTGGTTTCGGCTACACCTTC.

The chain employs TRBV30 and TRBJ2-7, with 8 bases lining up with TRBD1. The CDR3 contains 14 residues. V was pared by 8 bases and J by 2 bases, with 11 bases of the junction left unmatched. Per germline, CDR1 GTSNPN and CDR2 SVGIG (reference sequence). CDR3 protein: CALNPGQATYEQYF. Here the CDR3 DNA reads TGTGCCCTCAACCCGGGACAGGCCACCTACGAGCAGTACTTC.

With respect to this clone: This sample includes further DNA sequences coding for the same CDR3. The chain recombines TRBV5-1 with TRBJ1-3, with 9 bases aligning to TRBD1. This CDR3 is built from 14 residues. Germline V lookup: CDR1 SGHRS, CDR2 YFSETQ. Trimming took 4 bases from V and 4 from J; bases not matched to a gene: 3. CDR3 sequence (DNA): TGCGCCAGCAGCACCGGACAGGGGGGAAACACCATATATTTT. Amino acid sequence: CASSTGQGGNTIYF.

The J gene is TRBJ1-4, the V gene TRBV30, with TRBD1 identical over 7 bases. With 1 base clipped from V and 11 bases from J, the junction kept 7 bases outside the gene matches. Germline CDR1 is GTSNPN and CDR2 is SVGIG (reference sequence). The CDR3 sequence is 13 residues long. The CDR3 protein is CAWSAGQGDKLFF. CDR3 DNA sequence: TGTGCCTGGAGTGCGGGCCAGGGGGATAAACTGTTTTTT.

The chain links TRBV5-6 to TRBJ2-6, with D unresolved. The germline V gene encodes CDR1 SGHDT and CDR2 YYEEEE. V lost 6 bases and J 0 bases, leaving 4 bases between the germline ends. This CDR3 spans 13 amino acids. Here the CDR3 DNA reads TGTGCCAGCAAGGTCTCTGGGGCCAACGTCCTGACTTTC. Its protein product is CASKVSGANVLTF.

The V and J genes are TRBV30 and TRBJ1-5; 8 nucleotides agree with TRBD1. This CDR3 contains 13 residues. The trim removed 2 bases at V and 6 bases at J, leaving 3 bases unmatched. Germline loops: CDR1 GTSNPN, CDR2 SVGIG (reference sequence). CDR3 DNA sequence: TGTGCCTGGAGTACAGACAGGGGTCAGCCCCAGCATTTT. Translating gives CAWSTDRGQPQHF.

For the CDR3, the DNA is TGTGCCAGTAGTCCAAAAACGGAGGGCTACACCTTC. Its protein product is CASSPKTEGYTF. This chain uses TRBV19 with TRBJ1-2; no definite D call. V was pared by 5 bases and J by 8 bases, with 12 bases between. The CDR3 has 12 amino acids. Germline assignment: CDR1 LNHDA and CDR2 SQIVND (reference sequence).